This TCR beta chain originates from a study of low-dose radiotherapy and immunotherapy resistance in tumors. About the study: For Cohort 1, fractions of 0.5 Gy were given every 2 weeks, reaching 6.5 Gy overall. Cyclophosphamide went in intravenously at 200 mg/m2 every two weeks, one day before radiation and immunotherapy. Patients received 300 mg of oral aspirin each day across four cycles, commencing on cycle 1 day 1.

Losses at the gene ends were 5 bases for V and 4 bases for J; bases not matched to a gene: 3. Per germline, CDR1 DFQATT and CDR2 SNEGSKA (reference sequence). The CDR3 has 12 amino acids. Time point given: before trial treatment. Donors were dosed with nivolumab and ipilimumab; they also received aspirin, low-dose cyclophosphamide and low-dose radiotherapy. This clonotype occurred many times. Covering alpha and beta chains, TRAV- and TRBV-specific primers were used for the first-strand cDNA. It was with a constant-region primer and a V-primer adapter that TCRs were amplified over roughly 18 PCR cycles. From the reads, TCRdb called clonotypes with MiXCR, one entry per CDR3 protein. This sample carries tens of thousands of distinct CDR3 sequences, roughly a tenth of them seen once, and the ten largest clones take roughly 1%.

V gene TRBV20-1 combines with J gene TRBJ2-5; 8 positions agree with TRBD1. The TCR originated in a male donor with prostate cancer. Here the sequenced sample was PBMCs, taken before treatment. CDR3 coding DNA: TGCAGTGCTCAGACAGGGGCAGAGACCCAGTACTTC. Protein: CSAQTGAETQYF.